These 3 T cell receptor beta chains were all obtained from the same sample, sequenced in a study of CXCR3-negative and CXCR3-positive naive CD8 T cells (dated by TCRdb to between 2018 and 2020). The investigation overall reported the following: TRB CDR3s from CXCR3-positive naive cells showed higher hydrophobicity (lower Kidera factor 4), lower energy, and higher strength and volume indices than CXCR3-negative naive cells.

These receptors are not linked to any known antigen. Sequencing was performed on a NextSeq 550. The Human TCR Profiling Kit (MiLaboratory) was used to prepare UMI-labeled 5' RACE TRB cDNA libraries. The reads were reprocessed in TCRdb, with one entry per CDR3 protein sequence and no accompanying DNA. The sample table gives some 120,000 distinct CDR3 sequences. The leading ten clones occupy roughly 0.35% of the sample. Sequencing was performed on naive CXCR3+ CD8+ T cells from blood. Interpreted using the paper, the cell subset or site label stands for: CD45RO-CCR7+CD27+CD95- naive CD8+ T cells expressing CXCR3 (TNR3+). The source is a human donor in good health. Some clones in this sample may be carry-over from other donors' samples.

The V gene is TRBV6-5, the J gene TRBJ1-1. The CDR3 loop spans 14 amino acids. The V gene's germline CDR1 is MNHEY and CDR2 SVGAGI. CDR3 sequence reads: CASSYLAPNTEAFF.

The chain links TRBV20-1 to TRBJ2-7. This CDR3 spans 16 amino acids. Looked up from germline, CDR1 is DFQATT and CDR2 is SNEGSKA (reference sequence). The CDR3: CSARDPAVDVPYEQYF.

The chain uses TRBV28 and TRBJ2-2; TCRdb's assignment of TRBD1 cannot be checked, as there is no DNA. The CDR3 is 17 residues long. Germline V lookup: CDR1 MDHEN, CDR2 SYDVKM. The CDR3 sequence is CASSLELGQPNTGELFF.